This record looks at one T cell receptor (beta chain) sequence and its context. Antigen unknown. TCRdb re-called the 5' RACE reads; every CDR3 protein appears as one record, without DNA. The sample's table shows about 200,000 distinct CDR3 sequences. The data were obtained in a study of monozygotic twins with inflammatory bowel disease. Study-level points and caveats: Especially with disease activity, IBD patients shared fewer clonotypes with others than healthy twins did.

The CDR3 is 15 residues long. Germline CDR1 SGHVS, CDR2 FNYEAQ. The sequenced sample was blood. The clonotype originates from a human donor with ulcerative colitis or Crohn's disease, or a healthy co-twin of an affected twin (not recorded which). The rearrangement uses TRBV7-6 and TRBJ1-3. CDR3 region: CASSLARNSGNTIYF.